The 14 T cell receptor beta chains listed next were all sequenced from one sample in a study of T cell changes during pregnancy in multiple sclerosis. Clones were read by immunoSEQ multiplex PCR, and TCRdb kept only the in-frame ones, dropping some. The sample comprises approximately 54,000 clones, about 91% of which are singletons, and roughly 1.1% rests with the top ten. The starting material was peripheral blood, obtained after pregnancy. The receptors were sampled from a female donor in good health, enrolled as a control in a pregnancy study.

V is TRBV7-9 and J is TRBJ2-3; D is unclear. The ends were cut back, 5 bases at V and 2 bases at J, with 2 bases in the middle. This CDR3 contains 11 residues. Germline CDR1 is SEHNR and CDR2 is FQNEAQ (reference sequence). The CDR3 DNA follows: TGTGCCAGCAGCCTCACAGATACGCAGTATTTT. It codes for CASSLTDTQYF.

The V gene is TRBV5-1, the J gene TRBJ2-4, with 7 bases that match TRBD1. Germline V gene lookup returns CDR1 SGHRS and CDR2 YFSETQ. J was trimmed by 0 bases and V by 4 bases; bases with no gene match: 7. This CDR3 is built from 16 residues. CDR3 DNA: TGCGCCAGCAGCACGGACAGGACGATAGCCAAAAACATTCAGTACTTC. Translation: CASSTDRTIAKNIQYF.

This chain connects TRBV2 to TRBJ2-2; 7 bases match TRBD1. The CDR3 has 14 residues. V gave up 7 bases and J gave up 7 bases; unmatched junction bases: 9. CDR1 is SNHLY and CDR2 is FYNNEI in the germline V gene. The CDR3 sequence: CASTGDRGHGELFF. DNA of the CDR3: TGTGCCAGCACTGGGGACAGAGGACACGGGGAGCTGTTTTTT.

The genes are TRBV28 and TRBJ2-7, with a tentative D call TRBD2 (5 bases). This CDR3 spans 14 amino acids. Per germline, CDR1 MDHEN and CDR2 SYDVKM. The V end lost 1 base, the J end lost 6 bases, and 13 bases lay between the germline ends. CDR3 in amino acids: CASSLSGTGSEQYF. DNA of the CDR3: TGTGCCAGCAGTTTATCGGGAACTGGGTCCGAGCAGTACTTC.

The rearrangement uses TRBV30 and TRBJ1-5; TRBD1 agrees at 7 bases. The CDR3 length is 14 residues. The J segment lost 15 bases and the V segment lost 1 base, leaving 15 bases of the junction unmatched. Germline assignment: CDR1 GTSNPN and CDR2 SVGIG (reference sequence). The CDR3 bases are TGTGCCTGGAGTGCCGGGACAGACTTATTGTTTCGGCATTTT. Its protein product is CAWSAGTDLLFRHF.

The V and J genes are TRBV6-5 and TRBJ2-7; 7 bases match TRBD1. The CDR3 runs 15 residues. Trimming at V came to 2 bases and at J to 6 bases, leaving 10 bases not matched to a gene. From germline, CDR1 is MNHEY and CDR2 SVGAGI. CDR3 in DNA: TGTGCCAGCAGTTACCGCGGCCTGACAGGGACCGAGCAGTACTTC. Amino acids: CASSYRGLTGTEQYF.

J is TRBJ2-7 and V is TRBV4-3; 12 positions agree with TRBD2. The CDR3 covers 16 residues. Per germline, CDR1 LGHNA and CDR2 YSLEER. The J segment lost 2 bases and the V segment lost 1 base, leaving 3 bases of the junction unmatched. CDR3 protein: CASSQGGLAGTYEQYF. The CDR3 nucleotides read TGCGCCAGCAGCCAAGGCGGACTAGCGGGGACCTACGAGCAGTACTTC.

CDR3 region: CSVTDRGNEKLFF. The CDR3 DNA is TGCAGCGTTACGGACAGGGGCAATGAAAAACTGTTTTTT. V usage is TRBV29-1 and J usage is TRBJ1-4, with TRBD1 matching 9 bases. The CDR3 spans 13 residues. V gave up 5 bases and J gave up 5 bases; unmatched junction bases: 3. The V gene's germline CDR1 is SQVTM and CDR2 ANQGSEA.

Here the CDR3 DNA reads TGTGCCAGCAGCACAGACGTCCTACTAGCGGGATCCGGGGAGCTGTTTTTT. Amino acid sequence: CASSTDVLLAGSGELFF. This sequence joins TRBV7-9 and TRBJ2-2; 10 nucleotides line up with TRBD2. The CDR3 sequence is 17 residues long. After removal of 5 bases from V and 6 bases from J, the junction contained 12 bases not matched to a gene. Germline lookup yields CDR1 SEHNR and CDR2 FQNEAQ (reference sequence). The variable domain in full, completed from reference TRBV7-9 and TRBJ2-2, reads DTGVSQNPRHKITKRGQNVTFRCDPISEHNRLYWYRQTLGQGPEFLTYFQNEAQLEKSRLLSDRFSAERPKGSFSTLEIQRTEQGDSAMYLCASSTDVLLAGSGELFFGEGSRLTVL.

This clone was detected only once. This CDR3 is CASSQEAPGLWGYTF. DNA of the CDR3: TGTGCCAGCAGCCAAGAAGCCCCCGGTTTATGGGGCTACACCTTC. The gene calls are TRBV4-2 and TRBJ1-2; unclear D gene. Trimming cost V 0 bases and J 8 bases, with 16 bases left between them. The CDR3 totals 15 residues. The V gene's germline CDR1 is LGHNA and CDR2 YNFKEQ.

CDR3 nucleotides: TGTGCCAGCACCCAACTACACGAGCAGTACTTC. Protein sequence: CASTQLHEQYF. The chain is built from TRBV7-2 and TRBJ2-7; D unclear. Germline V gene sequence: CDR1 SGHTA, CDR2 FQGNSA. CDR3 length: 11 residues. The ends were cut back, 7 bases at V and 5 bases at J, with 9 bases in the middle.

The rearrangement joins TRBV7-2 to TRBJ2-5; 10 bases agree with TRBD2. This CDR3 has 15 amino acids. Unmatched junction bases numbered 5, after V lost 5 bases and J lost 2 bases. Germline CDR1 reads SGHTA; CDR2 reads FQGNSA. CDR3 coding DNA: TGTGCCAGCAGCACAGGACTAGCGGTACAAGAGACCCAGTACTTC. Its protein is CASSTGLAVQETQYF.

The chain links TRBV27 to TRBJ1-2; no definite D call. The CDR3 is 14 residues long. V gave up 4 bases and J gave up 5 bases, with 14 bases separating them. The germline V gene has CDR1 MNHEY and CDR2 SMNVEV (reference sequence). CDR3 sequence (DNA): TGTGCCAGCAGTTGGAGAGGGCTGGGGTATGGCTACACCTTC. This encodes CASSWRGLGYGYTF.

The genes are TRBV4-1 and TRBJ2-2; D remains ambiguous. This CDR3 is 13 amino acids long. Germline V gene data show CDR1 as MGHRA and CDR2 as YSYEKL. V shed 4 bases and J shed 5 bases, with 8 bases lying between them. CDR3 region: CASSPVFTGELFF. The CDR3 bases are TGCGCCAGCAGCCCCGTTTTTACCGGGGAGCTGTTTTTT.